This T cell receptor (beta chain) stems from a study of patients and donors after allogeneic stem cell transplantation. Germline-derived CDR1 and CDR2 are SGHVS and FQNEAQ. The CDR3 covers 13 residues. Trimming pared 5 bases from V and 6 bases from J, leaving 13 bases between. One entry per CDR3 protein, called by TCRdb with MiXCR from the RT-PCR reads. The repertoire holds fewer than 180,000 distinct CDR3 sequences, with about a third as singletons. The chain links TRBV7-8 to TRBJ1-2, with D possibly TRBD1 on 5 matching bases. This receptor was taken from a human donor who was either an allogeneic HSCT recipient or a stem cell or donor lymphocyte infusion donor (not recorded which). It is not recorded whose cells these are; they may come from a transplant donor. The specimen sequenced was blood, either unsorted or a sorted T cell fraction (not recorded which). As DNA, the CDR3 is TGTGCCAGCAGCCAAAACTCGGGGGATGGCTACACCTTC. Amino acids: CASSQNSGDGYTF.